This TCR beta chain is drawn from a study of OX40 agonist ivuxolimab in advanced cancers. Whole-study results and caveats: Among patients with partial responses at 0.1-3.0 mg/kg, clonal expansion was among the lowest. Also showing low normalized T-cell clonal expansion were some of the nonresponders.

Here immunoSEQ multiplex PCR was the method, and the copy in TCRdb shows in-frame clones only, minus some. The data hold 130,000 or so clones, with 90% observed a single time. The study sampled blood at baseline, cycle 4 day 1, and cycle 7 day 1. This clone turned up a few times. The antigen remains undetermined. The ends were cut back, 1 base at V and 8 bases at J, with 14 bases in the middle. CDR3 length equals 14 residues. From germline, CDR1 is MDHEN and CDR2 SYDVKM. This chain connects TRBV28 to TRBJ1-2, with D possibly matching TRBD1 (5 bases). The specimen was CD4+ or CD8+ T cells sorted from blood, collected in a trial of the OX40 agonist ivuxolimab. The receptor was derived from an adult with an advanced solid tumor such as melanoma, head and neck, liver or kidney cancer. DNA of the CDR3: TGTGCCAGCAGTTTATATCCCCAGGGAACGGGCTACACCTTC. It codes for CASSLYPQGTGYTF.